This T cell receptor (beta chain) is from a study of cytomegalovirus exposure and HLA in healthy donors. Study-wide findings and caveats: Some highly shared sequence variants likely arose as a pipeline artifact.

Regarding this clone: Antigen specificity is unknown. Other DNA sequences of this sample code for an identical CDR3.

PCR employed 60 Vbeta and 13 Jbeta primers. Profiling relied on immunoSEQ multiplex PCR, and the TCRdb table lists in-frame clones only, not all of them. This sample yields about 150,000 clones, of which under 85% are seen a single time; about 6.7% belongs to the top ten. The sequence derives from a middle-aged woman in good health and CMV-seropositive. Sequenced: PBMCs.

The CDR3 sequence: CASSPPAGGRNEQFF. CDR3 DNA sequence: TGTGCCAGCAGCCCTCCAGCGGGGGGGCGCAATGAGCAGTTCTTC. The chain is built from TRBV14 and TRBJ2-1, with 10 nucleotides matching TRBD2. Germline V gene lookup returns CDR1 SGHDN and CDR2 FVKESK. V shed 4 bases and J 6 bases; nucleotides not matched to a gene: 6. This CDR3 has 15 residues.